These T cell receptor beta chains were read from a single sample in a study of response to subunit inactivated influenza vaccine. TCRdb reanalysed the RT-PCR reads using MiXCR and keeps one entry per CDR3 protein. This table holds about 780,000 distinct CDR3 sequences, less than 20% found once. The sequencing here drew on PBMCs from blood, taken more than 4 days after vaccination. The receptor source for this set is a man aged 50 to 60 who received an inactivated influenza vaccine. Both conserved end residues are part of each CDR3. The order of the fields is clone size, J gene, V gene, D gene, CDR3 DNA, CDR3 protein. The D gene is left open where the match is weak. Expanded clones get a size class; other rows say once, few or many, or leave the size out.

clone_size: many; j_call: TRBJ2-7; v_call: TRBV20-1; d_call: TRBD2; cdr3_nt: TGCAGTGCTAGAGATCAAAGGAGCGGGAGGGCCTCCTACGAGCAGTACTTC; cdr3_aa: CSARDQRSGRASYEQYF
clone_size: .; j_call: TRBJ2-7; v_call: TRBV20-1; d_call: TRBD1; cdr3_nt: TGCAGTGCTCGTACGACAGGGACCTACGAGCAGTACTTC; cdr3_aa: CSARTTGTYEQYF
clone_size: .; j_call: TRBJ2-1; v_call: TRBV7-9; d_call: TRBD2; cdr3_nt: TGTGCCAGCAGCCCCAGGACTAGCGGGAGCCTCAATGAGCAGTTCTTC; cdr3_aa: CASSPRTSGSLNEQFF
clone_size: many; j_call: TRBJ2-2; v_call: TRBV12-3/TRBV12-4; d_call: .; cdr3_nt: TGTGCCAGCAGTAGGACACAGAACACCGGGGAGCTGTTTTTT; cdr3_aa: CASSRTQNTGELFF
clone_size: few; j_call: TRBJ2-3; v_call: TRBV9; d_call: .; cdr3_nt: TGTGCCAGCAGCGCCGGGGATAGCACAGATACGCAGTATTTT; cdr3_aa: CASSAGDSTDTQYF
clone_size: few; j_call: TRBJ1-1; v_call: TRBV7-2; d_call: TRBD1; cdr3_nt: TGTGCCAGCAGCATGTTTTCAGGGGGCACTGAAGCTTTCTTT; cdr3_aa: CASSMFSGGTEAFF
clone_size: few; j_call: TRBJ2-5; v_call: TRBV5-1; d_call: TRBD2; cdr3_nt: TGCGCCAGCAGAGATACTAGCGCCCAAGAGACCCAGTACTTC; cdr3_aa: CASRDTSAQETQYF
clone_size: .; j_call: TRBJ2-3; v_call: TRBV7-2; d_call: .; cdr3_nt: TGTGCCAGCAGCTTAGGGCCGTTGGGCAGTACAGATACGCAGTATTTT; cdr3_aa: CASSLGPLGSTDTQYF
clone_size: .; j_call: TRBJ2-3; v_call: TRBV9; d_call: TRBD1; cdr3_nt: TGTGCCAGCAGCATCCTACAGGGGGGCTCAACAGATACGCAGTATTTT; cdr3_aa: CASSILQGGSTDTQYF
clone_size: few; j_call: TRBJ2-5; v_call: TRBV7-2; d_call: .; cdr3_nt: TGTGCCAGCAGCTTAGCAATTAACAGGGCACAAGAGACCCAGTACTTC; cdr3_aa: CASSLAINRAQETQYF
clone_size: .; j_call: TRBJ2-1; v_call: TRBV20-1; d_call: .; cdr3_nt: TGCAGTGCTAGAGATATGGCCGGGGGCCCCTACAATGAGCAGTTCTTC; cdr3_aa: CSARDMAGGPYNEQFF
clone_size: few; j_call: TRBJ2-3; v_call: TRBV20-1; d_call: TRBD2; cdr3_nt: TGCAGTGCTACCGGGACTAGCGGCGACACAGATACGCAGTATTTT; cdr3_aa: CSATGTSGDTDTQYF
clone_size: few; j_call: TRBJ2-7; v_call: TRBV25-1; d_call: .; cdr3_nt: TGTGCCAGCAGTGCCGGGCCAGGGGAGCAGTACTTC; cdr3_aa: CASSAGPGEQYF
clone_size: few; j_call: TRBJ2-3; v_call: TRBV5-1; d_call: TRBD2; cdr3_nt: TGCGCCAGCAGCCCAGTAGACACTAGCGCCACAGATACGCAGTATTTT; cdr3_aa: CASSPVDTSATDTQYF
clone_size: few; j_call: TRBJ1-2; v_call: TRBV6-2/TRBV6-3; d_call: .; cdr3_nt: TGTGCCAGCAGTTTCCAGGGAAATCTCGGCTACACCTTC; cdr3_aa: CASSFQGNLGYTF
clone_size: .; j_call: TRBJ2-4; v_call: TRBV12-3/TRBV12-4; d_call: .; cdr3_nt: TGTGCCAGCAGTTTGGAAGGGAGCCCCAAAAACATTCAGTACTTC; cdr3_aa: CASSLEGSPKNIQYF
clone_size: .; j_call: TRBJ2-1; v_call: TRBV5-1; d_call: TRBD1; cdr3_nt: TGCGCCAGCAGCCCGTCGACAGGGTCGGCCAATGAGCAGTTCTTC; cdr3_aa: CASSPSTGSANEQFF
clone_size: many; j_call: TRBJ2-1; v_call: TRBV5-1; d_call: TRBD2; cdr3_nt: TGCGCCAGCAGCTTGACTAGCGGGGCCTATGAGCAGTTCTTC; cdr3_aa: CASSLTSGAYEQFF
clone_size: .; j_call: TRBJ2-1; v_call: TRBV6-2/TRBV6-3; d_call: TRBD1; cdr3_nt: TGTGCCAGCAGACCGCACAGGGGCCCGACCCTCAATGAGCAGTTCTTC; cdr3_aa: CASRPHRGPTLNEQFF
clone_size: few; j_call: TRBJ1-2; v_call: TRBV12-3/TRBV12-4; d_call: TRBD1; cdr3_nt: TGTGCCAGCACCCTTACATTTAGCGAGACAGGGGCATACGGCTACACCTTC; cdr3_aa: CASTLTFSETGAYGYTF
clone_size: .; j_call: TRBJ2-5; v_call: TRBV5-1; d_call: .; cdr3_nt: TGCGCCAGCAGCTTTGTGGGGACCCAGTACTTC; cdr3_aa: CASSFVGTQYF
clone_size: many; j_call: TRBJ1-1; v_call: TRBV29-1; d_call: .; cdr3_nt: TGCAGCGTTGGCTACAGGCAGGATACTGAAGCTTTCTTT; cdr3_aa: CSVGYRQDTEAFF
clone_size: .; j_call: TRBJ2-2; v_call: TRBV10-3; d_call: .; cdr3_nt: TGTGCCATCAGTGTAACAGGGACCGAGAACACCGGGGAGCTGTTTTTT; cdr3_aa: CAISVTGTENTGELFF
clone_size: few; j_call: TRBJ2-2; v_call: TRBV12-3/TRBV12-4; d_call: .; cdr3_nt: TGTGCCAGCACCGGACAGAACACCGGGGAGCTGTTTTTT; cdr3_aa: CASTGQNTGELFF
clone_size: few; j_call: TRBJ2-2; v_call: TRBV12-3/TRBV12-4; d_call: .; cdr3_nt: TGTGCCAGCAGCCGAGTGGGAGTGGAGCTGTTTTTT; cdr3_aa: CASSRVGVELFF
clone_size: .; j_call: TRBJ2-1; v_call: TRBV20-1; d_call: .; cdr3_nt: TGCAGTGCTAGAGTATTGGAGTATGAGCAGTTCTTC; cdr3_aa: CSARVLEYEQFF
clone_size: few; j_call: TRBJ2-1; v_call: TRBV27; d_call: .; cdr3_nt: TGTGCCAGCAGGCGAAGTGGGGACGGTGAGCAGTTCTTC; cdr3_aa: CASRRSGDGEQFF
clone_size: .; j_call: TRBJ2-5; v_call: TRBV5-1; d_call: .; cdr3_nt: TGCGCCAGCAGCGCCCGGGACTCCTACCAAGAGACCCAGTACTTC; cdr3_aa: CASSARDSYQETQYF
clone_size: few; j_call: TRBJ1-5; v_call: TRBV4-3; d_call: .; cdr3_nt: TGCGCCAGCAGCCAAGATCATAGCCCAAGGGTAAATCAGCCCCAGCATTTT; cdr3_aa: CASSQDHSPRVNQPQHF
clone_size: .; j_call: TRBJ2-7; v_call: TRBV6-5; d_call: TRBD1; cdr3_nt: TGTGCCAGCAGGTACCCGGGACAGCATCCCTACGAGCAGTACTTC; cdr3_aa: CASRYPGQHPYEQYF
clone_size: many; j_call: TRBJ2-1; v_call: TRBV9; d_call: .; cdr3_nt: TGTGCCAGCAGCCAGGGGCGGGTCGACAATGAGCAGTTCTTC; cdr3_aa: CASSQGRVDNEQFF
clone_size: few; j_call: TRBJ2-3; v_call: TRBV6-5; d_call: .; cdr3_nt: TGTGCCAGCAGTTACAGGCAGGGCGGCACAGATACGCAGTATTTT; cdr3_aa: CASSYRQGGTDTQYF
clone_size: once; j_call: TRBJ2-1; v_call: TRBV7-9; d_call: TRBD1; cdr3_nt: TGTGCCAGCAGCAGAGATGGGACAGACTACAATGAGCAGTTCTTC; cdr3_aa: CASSRDGTDYNEQFF
clone_size: once; j_call: TRBJ1-5; v_call: TRBV7-2; d_call: .; cdr3_nt: TGTGCCAGCAGCTTAGGGGGGGAGCCCAATCAGCCCCAGCATTTT; cdr3_aa: CASSLGGEPNQPQHF
clone_size: .; j_call: TRBJ2-7; v_call: TRBV4-1; d_call: .; cdr3_nt: TGCGCCAGCAGCCAAGGAGGGCAGGGGACCCACGAGCAGTACTTC; cdr3_aa: CASSQGGQGTHEQYF
clone_size: .; j_call: TRBJ1-1; v_call: TRBV5-1; d_call: .; cdr3_nt: TGCGCCAGCACCTTGCGGACAGACACTGAAGCTTTCTTT; cdr3_aa: CASTLRTDTEAFF
clone_size: few; j_call: TRBJ2-1; v_call: TRBV7-9; d_call: .; cdr3_nt: TGTGCCAGCAGCCATACAGCGTCCTACAATGAGCAGTTCTTC; cdr3_aa: CASSHTASYNEQFF
clone_size: many; j_call: TRBJ1-2; v_call: TRBV25-1; d_call: .; cdr3_nt: TGTGCCAGCAGTGGGGATGGCTACACCTTC; cdr3_aa: CASSGDGYTF
clone_size: .; j_call: TRBJ2-3; v_call: TRBV6-1; d_call: TRBD2; cdr3_nt: TGTGCCAGCAGTGAGCGATCAGTACTAGCGGGGGGCATCGCAGATACGCAGTATTTT; cdr3_aa: CASSERSVLAGGIADTQYF
clone_size: .; j_call: TRBJ1-1; v_call: TRBV27; d_call: .; cdr3_nt: TGTGCCAGCGGACACAAGGGTGACACTGAAGCTTTCTTT; cdr3_aa: CASGHKGDTEAFF